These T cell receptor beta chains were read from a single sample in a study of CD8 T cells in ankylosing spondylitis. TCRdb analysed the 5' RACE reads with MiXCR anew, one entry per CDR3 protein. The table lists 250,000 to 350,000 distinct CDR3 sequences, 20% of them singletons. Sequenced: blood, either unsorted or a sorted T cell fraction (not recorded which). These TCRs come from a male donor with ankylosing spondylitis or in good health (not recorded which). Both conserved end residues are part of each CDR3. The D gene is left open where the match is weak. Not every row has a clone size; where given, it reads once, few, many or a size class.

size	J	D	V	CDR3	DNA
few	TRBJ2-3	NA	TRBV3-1	CASSQEGHTQYF	TGTGCCAGCAGCCAAGAGGGCCATACGCAGTATTTT
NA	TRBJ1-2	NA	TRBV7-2	CASSLAYGDSGYTF	TGTGCCAGCAGCTTAGCTTATGGGGACTCTGGCTACACCTTC
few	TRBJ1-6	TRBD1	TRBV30	CAWSVQGVTSPLHF	TGTGCCTGGAGTGTACAGGGGGTGACTTCACCCCTCCACTTT
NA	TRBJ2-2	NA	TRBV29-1	CSVEDLYLPGELFF	TGCAGCGTTGAAGATCTTTACTTACCCGGGGAGCTGTTTTTT
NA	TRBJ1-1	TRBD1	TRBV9	CASSPGTGRGWAEAFF	TGTGCCAGCAGCCCCGGGACAGGGAGAGGTTGGGCTGAAGCTTTCTTT
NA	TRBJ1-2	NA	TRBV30	CAGTVDSNYGYTF	TGTGCCGGAACTGTGGATTCGAACTATGGCTACACCTTC
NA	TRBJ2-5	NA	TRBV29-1	CSVEGTADPRKTQYF	TGCAGCGTTGAAGGGACAGCGGACCCCAGGAAGACCCAGTACTTC
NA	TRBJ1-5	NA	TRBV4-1	CASSQEDGGRQPQHF	TGCGCCAGCAGCCAGGAGGACGGGGGTAGACAGCCCCAGCATTTT
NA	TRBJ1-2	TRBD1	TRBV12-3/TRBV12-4	CASSLALPARGDGYTF	TGTGCCAGCAGTTTAGCCCTTCCGGCCAGGGGGGATGGCTACACCTTC
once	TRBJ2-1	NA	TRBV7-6	CASSPPNRYNEQFF	TGTGCCAGCAGCCCCCCAAATCGCTACAATGAGCAGTTCTTC
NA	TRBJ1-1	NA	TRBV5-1	CASSFGPGNTEAFF	NA
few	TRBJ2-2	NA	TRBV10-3	CANSEWDTGELFF	TGTGCCAACAGTGAATGGGACACCGGGGAGCTGTTTTTT
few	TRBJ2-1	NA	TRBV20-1	CSARTGTSSGNEQFF	TGCAGTGCTAGGACCGGGACTTCATCGGGTAATGAGCAGTTCTTC
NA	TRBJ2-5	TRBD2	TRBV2	CASSQREGHNQETQYF	TGTGCCAGCAGCCAGCGGGAGGGTCATAACCAAGAGACCCAGTACTTC
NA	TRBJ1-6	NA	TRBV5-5	CASSLGRGGHSPLHF	TGTGCCAGCAGCTTGGGTAGGGGCGGACATTCACCCCTCCACTTT
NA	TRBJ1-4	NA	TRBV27	CASSPQTATNEKLFF	TGTGCCAGCAGTCCCCAGACAGCAACTAATGAAAAACTGTTTTTT
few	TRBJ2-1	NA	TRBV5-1	CASRGASVGNEQFF	TGCGCCAGCAGAGGGGCCTCGGTCGGAAATGAGCAGTTCTTC
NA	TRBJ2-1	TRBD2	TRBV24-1	CATSDSLTSGSYNEQFF	TGTGCCACCAGTGATTCCCTGACTAGCGGGAGTTACAATGAGCAGTTCTTC
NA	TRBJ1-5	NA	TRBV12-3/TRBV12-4	CASSFQHSNQPQHF	TGTGCCAGCAGTTTTCAGCATAGCAATCAGCCCCAGCATTTT
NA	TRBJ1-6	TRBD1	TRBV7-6	CASSSSGTEASTLHF	TGTGCCAGCAGCTCATCCGGGACAGAAGCATCCACCCTCCACTTT
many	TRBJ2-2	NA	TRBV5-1	CASSLSDMNTGELFF	TGCGCCAGCAGCTTGTCGGATATGAACACCGGGGAGCTGTTTTTT
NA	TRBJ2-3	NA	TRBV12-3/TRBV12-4	CASAVTRAPDTQYF	TGTGCCAGCGCGGTGACAAGAGCCCCAGATACGCAGTATTTT
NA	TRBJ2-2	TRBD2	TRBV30	CAWEGLAGVPNTGELFF	TGTGCCTGGGAAGGACTAGCGGGAGTCCCGAACACCGGGGAGCTGTTTTTT
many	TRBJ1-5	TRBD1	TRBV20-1	CSITTGTSNQPQHF	TGCAGTATTACGACAGGGACGAGCAATCAGCCCCAGCATTTT
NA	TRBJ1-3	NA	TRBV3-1	CASSQDPGTRDTIYF	TGTGCCAGCAGCCAAGACCCAGGGACGAGGGACACCATATATTTT
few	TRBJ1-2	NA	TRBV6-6	CASSYSAGEGYTF	TGTGCCAGCAGTTACTCGGCAGGGGAGGGCTACACCTTC
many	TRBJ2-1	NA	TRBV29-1	CSVGAGALSSYNEQFF	TGCAGCGTTGGCGCGGGGGCCCTAAGCTCCTACAATGAGCAGTTCTTC
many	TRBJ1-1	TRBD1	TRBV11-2	CASSFLHWGQPINTEAFF	TGTGCCAGCAGCTTCCTTCATTGGGGACAGCCCATTAACACTGAAGCTTTCTTT
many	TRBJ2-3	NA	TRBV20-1	CSASDLYRATDTQYF	TGCAGTGCTAGCGATCTTTACAGGGCTACAGATACGCAGTATTTT
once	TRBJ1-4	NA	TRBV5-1	CASSLGSGTEATNEKLFF	TGCGCCAGCAGCTTGGGGTCCGGGACGGAGGCAACTAATGAAAAGCTGTTTTTT
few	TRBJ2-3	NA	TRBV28	CASSYPTGGDITDTQYF	TGTGCCAGCAGTTACCCGACAGGAGGGGATATCACAGATACGCAGTATTTT
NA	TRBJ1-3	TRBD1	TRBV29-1	CSVVSPRDSSGNTIYF	TGCAGCGTTGTCAGCCCTCGGGACAGCTCTGGAAACACCATATATTTT
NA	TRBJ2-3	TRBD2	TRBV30	CAWNRIAGGSTDTQYF	TGTGCCTGGAATCGGATTGCGGGGGGAAGCACAGATACGCAGTATTTT
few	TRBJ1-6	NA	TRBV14	CASSQDGRGSPLHF	TGTGCCAGCAGCCAAGACGGAAGGGGTTCACCCCTCCACTTT
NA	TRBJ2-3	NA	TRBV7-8	CASSTTSYGTDTQYF	TGTGCCAGCAGCACCACTAGTTACGGCACAGATACGCAGTATTTT
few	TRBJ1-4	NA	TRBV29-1	CSVHTGSGYREKLFF	TGCAGCGTCCACACAGGGTCGGGTTATCGCGAAAAACTGTTTTTT
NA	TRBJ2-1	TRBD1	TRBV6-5	CASSYVALQGSYNEQFF	TGTGCCAGCAGTTACGTAGCGTTACAGGGGTCCTACAATGAGCAGTTCTTC
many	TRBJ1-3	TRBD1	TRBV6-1	CASRGTARGNTIYF	TGTGCCAGCAGAGGGACAGCTAGAGGAAACACCATATATTTT
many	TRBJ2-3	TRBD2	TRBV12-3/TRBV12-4	CASSLAGDTDTQYF	TGTGCCAGCAGTTTGGCGGGGGACACAGATACGCAGTATTTT
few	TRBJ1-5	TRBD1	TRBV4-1	CASSPEQGNQPQHF	TGCGCCAGCAGCCCGGAACAGGGGAATCAGCCCCAGCATTTT
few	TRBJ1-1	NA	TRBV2	CASSVETGSTEAFF	TGTGCCAGCAGTGTTGAGACAGGTTCCACTGAAGCTTTCTTT
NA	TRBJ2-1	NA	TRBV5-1	CASSFTAVHNEQFF	TGCGCCAGCAGCTTTACTGCCGTCCACAATGAGCAGTTCTTC
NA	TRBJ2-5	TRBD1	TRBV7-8	CASSLGPGTAETQYF	TGTGCCAGCAGCTTAGGGCCCGGGACAGCGGAGACCCAGTACTTC
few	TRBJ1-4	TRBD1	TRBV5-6	CASREDRAATNEKLFF	TGTGCCAGCAGGGAAGACAGGGCCGCAACTAATGAAAAACTGTTTTTT
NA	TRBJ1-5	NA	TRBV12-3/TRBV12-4	CASSRGDQPQHF	TGTGCCAGCAGTCGGGGGGATCAGCCCCAGCATTTT
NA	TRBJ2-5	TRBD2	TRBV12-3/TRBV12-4	CASSTSGKVETQYF	TGTGCCAGCAGCACTAGCGGGAAAGTAGAGACCCAGTACTTC
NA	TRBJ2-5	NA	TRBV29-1	CSAFANEETQYF	TGCAGCGCCTTCGCTAACGAAGAGACCCAGTACTTC
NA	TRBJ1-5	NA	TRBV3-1	CASSQDGAPREPQHF	TGTGCCAGCAGCCAAGATGGTGCGCCAAGGGAGCCCCAGCATTTT
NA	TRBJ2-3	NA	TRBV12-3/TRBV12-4	CASSLETVVPDTQYF	TGTGCCAGCAGTTTAGAAACGGTAGTACCAGATACGCAGTATTTT
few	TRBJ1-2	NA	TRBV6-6	CASRGSANYGYTF	TGTGCCAGCAGGGGCTCTGCTAACTATGGCTACACCTTC
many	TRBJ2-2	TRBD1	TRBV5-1	CASSWGQTVGGELFF	TGCGCCAGCAGCTGGGGACAGACGGTTGGCGGGGAGCTGTTTTTT
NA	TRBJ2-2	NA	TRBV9	CASSVAGNGELFF	TGTGCCAGCAGCGTGGCTGGGAACGGGGAGCTGTTTTTT